This entry lists 21 T cell receptor beta chains sequenced from one sample in a study of blood T cell repertoires in COVID-19. Sequencing used immunoSEQ multiplex PCR; TCRdb keeps in-frame clones, though not all of them. The data show approximately 82,000 clones, roughly 89% seen once. Sample: PBMCs or T cells enriched from blood (not recorded which). These receptors were taken from a woman between 50 and 59 years old with acute COVID-19.

The rearrangement joins TRBV21-1 to TRBJ1-2; TRBD1, as called in the table, went unchecked against the DNA. TRBV21-1 is described as a pseudogene. This CDR3 has 12 amino acids. The CDR3 DNA reads as TGTGCCAGCATCCATTCTAACTATGGCTACACCTTC. This gives the protein CASIHSNYGYTF.

The V and J genes are TRBV11-3 and TRBJ2-1; D unclear. V gave up 6 bases and J gave up 8 bases, with 20 bases separating them. The CDR3 totals 15 residues. Germline loops: CDR1 SGHNT, CDR2 YENEEA. The CDR3 loop reads CASSNRRLSLDEQFF. In DNA form, the CDR3 reads TGTGCCAGCAGTAACCGGCGACTCTCCCTCGATGAGCAGTTCTTC.

The chain joins TRBV7-9 to TRBJ2-5; 8 bases are a match to TRBD2. The J segment lost 0 bases and the V segment lost 4 bases, leaving 13 bases of the junction unmatched. Germline V gene data show CDR1 as SEHNR and CDR2 as FQNEAQ (reference sequence). This CDR3 is built from 18 residues. The CDR3 spells CASSSAGERIRDQETQYF. Here the CDR3 DNA reads TGTGCCAGCAGCTCAGCGGGAGAGAGGATAAGAGACCAAGAGACCCAGTACTTC.

The chain joins TRBV7-9 to TRBJ1-5, with D perhaps matching TRBD1 (5 bases). Germline values: CDR1 SEHNR, CDR2 FQNEAQ (reference sequence). V lost 3 bases and J lost 0, with 15 bases in between. The CDR3 sequence is 17 residues long. CDR3 sequence: CASSFGQGQYSNQPQHF. The CDR3 DNA is TGTGCCAGCAGCTTCGGCCAGGGCCAATATAGCAATCAGCCCCAGCATTTT.

The rearrangement links TRBV7-6 to TRBJ1-4, with 7 bases lining up with TRBD1. Germline CDR1 is SGHVS and CDR2 is FNYEAQ. The CDR3 is 15 residues long. Unmatched junction bases numbered 8, after V lost 4 bases and J lost 6 bases. The CDR3 sequence: CASSSRQGGYEKLFF. Written as DNA, the CDR3 is TGTGCCAGCAGCTCACGACAGGGTGGTTATGAAAAACTGTTTTTT.

This clone was observed a single time. The chain couples TRBV5-1 to TRBJ1-1; D not certain. Germline CDR1 and CDR2: SGHRS and YFSETQ. The CDR3 is 15 residues long. Trimming stripped 0 bases from V and 1 base from J, with 10 bases between. CDR3 sequence reads: CASSLVAGGNTEAFF. For the CDR3, the DNA is TGCGCCAGCAGCTTGGTTGCGGGAGGGAACACTGAAGCTTTCTTT. Filled out from reference TRBV5-1 and TRBJ1-1, the complete variable domain reads KAGVTQTPRYLIKTRGQQVTLSCSPISGHRSVSWYQQTPGQGLQFLFEYFSETQRNKGNFPGRFSGRQFSNSRSEMNVSTLELGDSALYLCASSLVAGGNTEAFFGQGTRLTVV.

The chain carries TRBV6-2 or TRBV6-3 and TRBJ2-7; 11 bases line up with TRBD2. From germline, CDR1 is MNHEY and CDR2 SVGEGT. The ends lost 6 bases at V and 3 bases at J; junction bases unmatched: 7. The CDR3 covers 15 residues. CDR3 bases: TGTGCCAGCAGACCTCTAGCGGGAGGACTCTACGAGCAGTACTTC. This translates into CASRPLAGGLYEQYF.

This chain links TRBV18 with TRBJ1-5; D gene ambiguous. Germline assignment: CDR1 KGHSH and CDR2 LQKENI. With 2 bases removed from V and 0 bases from J, the gap between germline ends came to 11 bases. CDR3 length: 16 residues. The CDR3 sequence: CASSPSARVSNQPQHF. The CDR3 DNA sequence: TGTGCCAGCTCACCAAGTGCCCGGGTTAGCAATCAGCCCCAGCATTTT. Supplemented by reference TRBV18 and TRBJ1-5, the full variable domain reads NAGVMQNPRHLVRRRGQEARLRCSPMKGHSHVYWYRQLPEEGLKFMVYLQKENIIDESGMPKERFSAEFPKEGPSILRIQQVVRGDSAAYFCASSPSARVSNQPQHFGDGTRLSIL.

For the CDR3, the DNA is TGTGCCAGCAGTTACTCGTGGAGCTCCTACAATGAGCAGTTCTTC. It codes for CASSYSWSSYNEQFF. V and J are TRBV6-5 and TRBJ2-1; D is unclear. The V and J ends lost 0 bases and 0 bases respectively, with 6 bases between them. The CDR3 extends over 15 amino acids. Germline V gene sequence: CDR1 MNHEY, CDR2 SVGAGI.

The chain recombines TRBV7-9 with TRBJ1-2; D unclear. CDR1 and CDR2 (germline): SEHNR, FQNEAQ (reference sequence). V lost 2 bases and J 4 bases, leaving 20 bases between the germline ends. The CDR3 consists of 17 residues. This chain's CDR3 is CASSLPGRSTPGYGYTF. DNA of the CDR3: TGTGCCAGCAGCTTACCTGGCAGGTCGACCCCTGGCTATGGCTACACCTTC.

This clone was seen only once. This rearrangement joins TRBV7-9 to TRBJ2-1; D gene unclear. The CDR3 spans 14 residues. The V gene lost 7 bases and the J gene lost 4 bases, with 14 bases spanning the gap. Germline-derived CDR1 and CDR2 are SEHNR and FQNEAQ (reference sequence). The CDR3 sequence: CASTPMRRYNEQFF. CDR3 DNA sequence: TGTGCCAGCACCCCAATGAGGAGATACAATGAGCAGTTCTTC.

V and J are TRBV19 and TRBJ2-1; 10 nucleotides agree with TRBD2. This CDR3 contains 11 residues. CDR1 is LNHDA, CDR2 SQIVND, per germline (reference sequence). The V gene end was trimmed by 7 bases and the J gene end by 15 bases; junction bases not matched to a gene: 6. Written as DNA, the CDR3 is TGTGCCAGTAAGATAGCGGGAGGACTGTTCTTC. This translates into CASKIAGGLFF.

The V gene is TRBV3-1 (or the pseudogene TRBV3-2), the J gene TRBJ2-7; maybe TRBD1 (6 bases). This CDR3 is 14 amino acids long. The V end was cut by 4 bases, the J end by 5 bases, with 15 bases between. Germline lookup yields CDR1 LGHDT and CDR2 YNNKEL (reference sequence). The CDR3 region is CASSLSGARDEQYF. CDR3 nucleotide sequence: TGTGCCAGCAGCCTGTCAGGGGCCAGGGACGAGCAGTACTTC.

The J gene is TRBJ1-3, the V gene TRBV6-4; D possibly corresponds to TRBD1 (5 bases). V shed 9 bases and J shed 2 bases, with 23 bases lying between them. This CDR3 is built from 17 residues. Germline CDR1 reads MRHNA; CDR2 reads SNTAGT. The CDR3 DNA reads as TGTGCCAGTAGACGGGACTTCCGCGACAGCCCTGGAAACACCATATATTTT. Residues: CASRRDFRDSPGNTIYF.

This sequence joins TRBV29-1 and TRBJ2-7; 8 bases agree with TRBD1. V lost 2 bases and J lost 8; bases outside the gene matches: 11. Per the germline V gene, CDR1 is SQVTM and CDR2 is ANQGSEA. CDR3 size: 14 residues. In nucleotides, the CDR3 is TGCAGCGTTGAACAACAACAGGGGGTACGGAAGCAGTACTTC. This encodes CSVEQQQGVRKQYF.

The V call is TRBV7-2, the J call TRBJ2-3; 7 bases line up with TRBD2. The V gene's germline CDR1 is SGHTA and CDR2 FQGNSA. V lost 4 bases to trimming and J lost 0 bases; unmatched junction nucleotides: 7. This CDR3 spans 16 amino acids. As DNA, the CDR3 is TGTGCCAGCAGCTCCTTAGCGGGTAGTAGCACAGATACGCAGTATTTT. Protein: CASSSLAGSSTDTQYF. The full variable domain, in which reference TRBV7-2 and TRBJ2-3 provide the parts outside the CDR3, is GAGVSQSPSNKVTEKGKDVELRCDPISGHTALYWYRQSLGQGLEFLIYFQGNSAPDKSGLPSDRFSAERTGGSVSTLTIQRTQQEDSAVYLCASSSLAGSSTDTQYFGPGTRLTVL.

The rearrangement links TRBV4-3 to TRBJ2-5; TRBD2 might be the D (5 bases). This CDR3 is built from 14 residues. V was trimmed by 0 bases and J by 5 bases, leaving 10 bases between them. Germline CDR1 reads LGHNA; CDR2 reads YSLEER. The CDR3, as DNA: TGCGCCAGCAGCCAAGATGGACTTGGCGAGACCCAGTACTTC. Encoded protein: CASSQDGLGETQYF.

The chain joins TRBV9 to TRBJ2-3; no firm D call. Per germline, CDR1 SGDLS and CDR2 YYNGEE. The CDR3 covers 15 residues. V gave up 0 bases and J gave up 2 bases, with 10 bases separating them. CDR3 sequence reads: CASSVDIGFTDTQYF. CDR3 DNA: TGTGCCAGCAGCGTAGATATCGGTTTCACAGATACGCAGTATTTT.

This sequence joins TRBV5-6 and TRBJ1-2; 10 bases map to TRBD1. CDR1 and CDR2 from the germline V gene are SGHDT and YYEEEE. The CDR3 has 14 residues. With 4 bases clipped from V and 4 bases from J, the junction kept 4 bases outside the gene matches. The CDR3 protein is CASSRGQGSYGYTF. In nucleotides, the CDR3 is TGTGCCAGCAGCAGGGGACAGGGGAGCTATGGCTACACCTTC.

The chain joins TRBV14 to TRBJ2-3; 12 nucleotides match TRBD2. Losses at the gene ends were 1 base for V and 5 bases for J; bases not matched to a gene: 19. Germline V gives CDR1 SGHDN, CDR2 FVKESK. The CDR3 has 21 residues. CDR3 DNA sequence: TGTGCCAGCAGCCAAGTCGGACATGGGATTAGACTAGCGGGAGTCGAAGATACGCAGTATTTT. Its translation is CASSQVGHGIRLAGVEDTQYF. Filled out from reference TRBV14 and TRBJ2-3, the complete variable domain reads EAGVTQFPSHSVIEKGQTVTLRCDPISGHDNLYWYRRVMGKEIKFLLHFVKESKQDESGMPNNRFLAERTGGTYSTLKVQPAELEDSGVYFCASSQVGHGIRLAGVEDTQYFGPGTRLTVL.

The chain employs TRBV3-1 (or the pseudogene TRBV3-2) and TRBJ2-7; 8 positions agree with TRBD2. There are 14 residues in the CDR3. V lost 0 bases and J lost 6; bases outside the gene matches: 4. CDR1 and CDR2 from the germline V gene are LGHDT and YNNKEL (reference sequence). CDR3 bases: TGTGCCAGCAGCCAAGATCTGGCGGGAGGCGAGCAGTACTTC. Translating it yields CASSQDLAGGEQYF.